Sequencing of this T cell receptor beta chain was carried out in a study of CD8+ T cells in alopecia areata. Study summary: Oral tofacitinib (5 to 10 mg twice daily) was administered to treated patients. Findings and limits, study-wide: For patients receiving tofacitinib, scalp clonality and expanded CD8+ clones among the top 100 significantly decreased.

This CDR3 is built from 13 residues. Trimming cost V 2 bases and J 7 bases, with 12 bases left between them. CDR1 GTSNPN and CDR2 SVGIG come from the germline V gene (reference sequence). On this clone: Its antigen remains unknown.

TCR sequencing used cDNA made by reverse transcription of extracted RNA. Profiled with immunoSEQ multiplex PCR; TCRdb holds only in-frame clones, not every one. Of 180,000 or so clones in the sample, roughly half were seen once. The treatment: oral pan-JAK inhibitor, 5-10 mg twice daily. The origin of this receptor is a human donor with alopecia areata. The gene calls are TRBV30 and TRBJ1-5; no clear D. The sample here was CD8+ T cells sorted from blood, taken between weeks 51 and 52, from a patient treated with tofacitinib. CDR3 loop: CAWSSGREQPQHF. CDR3 nucleotides: TGTGCCTGGAGTTCGGGGAGGGAACAGCCCCAGCATTTT.